This TCR beta chain emerged from a study of shared clonotypes between healthy human individuals. Germline lookup yields CDR1 SEHNR and CDR2 FQNEAQ (reference sequence). The V gene lost 3 bases and the J gene lost 0 bases, with 12 bases spanning the gap. The CDR3 is 16 residues long. CD45RO negativity and positive selection for CCR7 defined naive CD8 cells, a population that excluded terminally differentiated effector memory CD45RA+ cells. This was a deep-level run. The assay was immunoSEQ multiplex PCR, and TCRdb's table has in-frame clones only and misses some. The sample records about 2 million clones, over 85% being singletons.

The source of this sequence is a man aged 18 to 30 in good health. The sequenced sample consisted of naive CD8+ T cells sorted from blood. V usage is TRBV7-9 and J usage is TRBJ2-1; D unclear. CDR3 region: CASSFYSLDSYNEQFF. The CDR3 DNA reads as TGTGCCAGCAGCTTTTATTCCCTAGACTCCTACAATGAGCAGTTCTTC.